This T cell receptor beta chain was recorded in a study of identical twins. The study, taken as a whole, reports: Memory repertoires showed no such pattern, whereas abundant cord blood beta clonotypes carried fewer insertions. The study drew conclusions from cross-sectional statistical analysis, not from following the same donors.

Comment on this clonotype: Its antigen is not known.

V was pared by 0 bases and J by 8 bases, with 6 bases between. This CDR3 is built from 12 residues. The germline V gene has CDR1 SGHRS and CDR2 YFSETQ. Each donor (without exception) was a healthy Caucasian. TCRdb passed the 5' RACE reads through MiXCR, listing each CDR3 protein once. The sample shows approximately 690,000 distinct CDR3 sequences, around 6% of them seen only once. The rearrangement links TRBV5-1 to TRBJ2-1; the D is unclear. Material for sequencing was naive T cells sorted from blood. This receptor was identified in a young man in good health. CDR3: CASSLEGHEQFF. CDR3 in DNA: TGCGCCAGCAGCTTGGAAGGCCATGAGCAGTTCTTC.